This T cell receptor beta chain was documented in a study of T cells in AML relapse after transplant (dated by TCRdb to the late 2010s). Broadly, across the study: The remission controls were clinically matched patients who stayed in long-term complete remission and had follow-up of more than 3 years. In a retrospective study, inhibitory receptor expression and TCR repertoires of bone marrow T cells were examined in patients who had received allogeneic HSCT for myeloid malignancy. The remission samples were bone marrow taken about 1 year after HSCT from patients who stayed in complete remission.

Libraries came from PCR. TCR alpha and beta chains were amplified from RNA with a modified RACE PCR protocol rather than multiplex PCR. Libraries were sequenced on an Illumina MiSeq, and raw reads were demultiplexed by sample-specific barcode combinations. Under the source paper's analysis protocol: MiXCR software was used to identify TCR clonotypes from the sequencing reads. TCRdb itself trimmed the public reads at Q25 with fastp, ran MiXCR and retained productive beta chains. A single entry per CDR3 protein holds the most common genes and DNA from its merged rows. V and J calls and clone size were set by TCRdb, not the authors. The sample data list approximately 3,600 distinct CDR3 sequences, and around 10% of these were observed just once. Of the sample, 32% is held by the ten largest clones. Study-wide conclusions, independent of this receptor: TCR repertoire comparisons rested on very few samples, with only a few individuals per group for unsorted bone marrow.

V loses 5 bases of germline sequence and J loses 3 bases, and the interval between the two ends is 10 bases. The germline V gene provides CDR1 KGHDR and CDR2 SFDVKD. The CDR3 runs 14 amino acids, cysteine and phenylalanine included. The kept DNA is CDR3 alone, 42 bases in frame from the first base. In its sample, this clonotype comes out as medium-sized (0.01 to 0.1%). Its antigen is currently not known. There are no base qualities to consult, and no much larger clone falls within one base. This TCR came from a human donor who had a stem cell transplant for acute myeloid leukemia. A transplant means some T cells may be of graft donor rather than patient origin. The source was bone marrow, either the whole sample or a sorted T cell fraction (not recorded which), collected in complete remission. The chain is encoded by TRBV24-1 joined to TRBJ1-5, and TRBD1 may be the D gene, going by 6 matching bases. The CDR3 protein: CATSAGVDNQPQHF. The DNA sequence is TGTGCCACCAGTGCAGGGGTCGACAATCAGCCCCAGCATTTT.